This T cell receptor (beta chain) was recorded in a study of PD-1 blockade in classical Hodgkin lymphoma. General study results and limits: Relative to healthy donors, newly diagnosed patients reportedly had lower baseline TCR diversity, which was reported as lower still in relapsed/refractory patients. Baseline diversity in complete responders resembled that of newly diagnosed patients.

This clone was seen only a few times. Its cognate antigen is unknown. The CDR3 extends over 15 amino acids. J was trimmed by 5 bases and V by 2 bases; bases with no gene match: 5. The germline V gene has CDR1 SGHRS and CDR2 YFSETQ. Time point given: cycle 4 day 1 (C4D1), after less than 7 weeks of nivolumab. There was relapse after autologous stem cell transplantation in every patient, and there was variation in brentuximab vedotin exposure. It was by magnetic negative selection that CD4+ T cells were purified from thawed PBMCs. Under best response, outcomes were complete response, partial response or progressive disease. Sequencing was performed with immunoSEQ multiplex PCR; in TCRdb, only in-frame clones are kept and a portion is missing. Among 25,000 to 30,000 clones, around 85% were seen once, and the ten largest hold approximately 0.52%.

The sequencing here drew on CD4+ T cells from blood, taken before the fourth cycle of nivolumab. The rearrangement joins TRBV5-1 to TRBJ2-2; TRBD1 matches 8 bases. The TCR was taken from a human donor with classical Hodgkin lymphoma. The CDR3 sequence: CASSFSDRATGELFF. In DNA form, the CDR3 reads TGCGCCAGCAGCTTTTCGGACAGGGCAACCGGGGAGCTGTTTTTT.